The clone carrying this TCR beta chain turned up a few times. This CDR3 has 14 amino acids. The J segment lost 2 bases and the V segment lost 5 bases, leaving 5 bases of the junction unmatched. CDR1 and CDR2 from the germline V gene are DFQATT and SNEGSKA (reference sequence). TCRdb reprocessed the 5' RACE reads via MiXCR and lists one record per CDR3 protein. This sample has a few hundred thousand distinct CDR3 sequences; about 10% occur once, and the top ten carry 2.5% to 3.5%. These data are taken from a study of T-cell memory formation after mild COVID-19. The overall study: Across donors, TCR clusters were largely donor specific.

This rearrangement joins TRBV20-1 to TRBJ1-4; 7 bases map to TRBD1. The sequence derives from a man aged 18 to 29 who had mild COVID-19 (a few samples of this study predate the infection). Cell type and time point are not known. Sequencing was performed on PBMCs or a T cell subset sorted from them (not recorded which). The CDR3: CSAGGGATNEKLFF. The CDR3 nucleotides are TGCAGTGCTGGAGGGGGCGCGACTAATGAAAAACTGTTTTTT.